These T cell receptor beta chains were read from a single sample in a study of cytomegalovirus exposure and HLA in healthy donors. The repertoire was sequenced with immunoSEQ multiplex PCR; TCRdb's copy has only in-frame clones and lacks some. The sample consists of about 260,000 clones, approximately 84% of them appearing once. The sample was PBMCs. The receptors stem from a woman aged 40 to 50 in good health and CMV-seropositive. CDR3s include the opening cysteine and the closing phenylalanine or tryptophan. The D gene is left open where the match is weak. A clone size is listed for some rows: how often the clone was seen (once, few, many), or a class if it is expanded.

v_gene: TRBV15; j_gene: TRBJ1-3; abundance: .; d_gene: .; len: 16; CDR3aa: CATSRRGGPSGNTIYF; CDR3nt: TGTGCCACCAGCAGGCGAGGCGGTCCCTCTGGAAACACCATATATTTT
v_gene: TRBV27; j_gene: TRBJ2-3; abundance: .; d_gene: TRBD2; len: 17; CDR3aa: CASTGLAGGFSTDTQYF; CDR3nt: TGTGCCAGCACAGGACTAGCGGGAGGATTTAGCACAGATACGCAGTATTTT
v_gene: TRBV21-1; j_gene: TRBJ1-6; abundance: .; d_gene: .; len: 15; CDR3aa: CASSKSGRAMSPLHF; CDR3nt: TGTGCCAGCAGCAAATCTGGCAGGGCTATGTCACCCCTCCACTTT
v_gene: TRBV27; j_gene: TRBJ2-1; abundance: once; d_gene: TRBD2; len: 15; CDR3aa: CASSLLAGGGNEQFF; CDR3nt: TGTGCCAGCAGTCTCCTAGCGGGAGGTGGCAATGAGCAGTTCTTC
v_gene: TRBV7-3; j_gene: TRBJ2-3; abundance: .; d_gene: .; len: 14; CDR3aa: CASSLGTQGDTQYF; CDR3nt: TGTGCCAGCAGCCTCGGGACACAGGGAGATACGCAGTATTTT
v_gene: TRBV6-1; j_gene: TRBJ1-1; abundance: .; d_gene: .; len: 15; CDR3aa: CASFRTGVMNTEAFF; CDR3nt: TGTGCCAGCTTCCGAACGGGGGTTATGAACACTGAAGCTTTCTTT
v_gene: TRBV19; j_gene: TRBJ1-1; abundance: .; d_gene: .; len: 16; CDR3aa: CASSIVGVRGNTEAFF; CDR3nt: TGTGCCAGTAGTATAGTCGGCGTCAGGGGTAACACTGAAGCTTTCTTT
v_gene: TRBV28; j_gene: TRBJ2-7; abundance: .; d_gene: .; len: 12; CDR3aa: CASKQGPYEQYF; CDR3nt: TGTGCCAGCAAGCAGGGGCCCTACGAGCAGTACTTC
v_gene: TRBV7-2; j_gene: TRBJ1-2; abundance: .; d_gene: TRBD1; len: 14; CDR3aa: CASSLGGQGIGYTF; CDR3nt: TGTGCCAGCAGCTTAGGGGGACAGGGGATCGGCTACACCTTC
v_gene: TRBV5-1; j_gene: TRBJ1-2; abundance: .; d_gene: TRBD1; len: 15; CDR3aa: CASSSRSTGDYGYTF; CDR3nt: TGCGCCAGCAGCTCCAGATCGACAGGGGACTATGGCTACACCTTC
v_gene: TRBV5-4; j_gene: TRBJ2-3; abundance: .; d_gene: .; len: 14; CDR3aa: CASSPTRERDTQYF; CDR3nt: TGTGCCAGCAGCCCGACTAGAGAGCGAGATACGCAGTATTTT
v_gene: TRBV28; j_gene: TRBJ1-1; abundance: .; d_gene: TRBD1; len: 14; CDR3aa: CASNPDRAEPEAFF; CDR3nt: TGTGCCAGCAACCCGGACAGGGCCGAGCCTGAAGCTTTCTTT
v_gene: TRBV5-1; j_gene: TRBJ2-1; abundance: .; d_gene: TRBD2; len: 15; CDR3aa: CASSPRLAGNNEQFF; CDR3nt: TGCGCCAGCAGCCCTCGACTAGCGGGGAACAATGAGCAGTTCTTC
v_gene: TRBV19; j_gene: TRBJ1-4; abundance: .; d_gene: .; len: 15; CDR3aa: CASSPTPATNEKLFF; CDR3nt: TGTGCCAGTAGTCCGACACCCGCAACTAATGAAAAACTGTTTTTT
v_gene: TRBV27; j_gene: TRBJ2-7; abundance: .; d_gene: .; len: 14; CDR3aa: CASSSGGPLSEQYF; CDR3nt: TGTGCCAGCAGTTCAGGGGGGCCCCTAAGCGAGCAGTACTTC
v_gene: TRBV29-1; j_gene: TRBJ2-7; abundance: .; d_gene: TRBD2; len: 15; CDR3aa: CSARGLAGRAYEQYF; CDR3nt: TGCAGCGCCCGCGGACTAGCGGGACGAGCCTACGAGCAGTACTTC
v_gene: TRBV28; j_gene: TRBJ1-2; abundance: .; d_gene: .; len: 12; CDR3aa: CASSFPPGGYTF; CDR3nt: TGTGCCAGCAGTTTCCCACCGGGAGGCTACACCTTC
v_gene: TRBV6-6; j_gene: TRBJ2-4; abundance: .; d_gene: .; len: 12; CDR3aa: CASTQGTNIQYF; CDR3nt: TGTGCCAGCACCCAGGGTACAAACATTCAGTACTTC
v_gene: TRBV28; j_gene: TRBJ1-5; abundance: .; d_gene: TRBD1; len: 15; CDR3aa: CASNPTGGSNQPQHF; CDR3nt: TGTGCCAGCAACCCTACAGGGGGTTCTAATCAGCCCCAGCATTTT
v_gene: TRBV19; j_gene: TRBJ1-3; abundance: .; d_gene: .; len: 14; CDR3aa: CASIPGVAGNTIYF; CDR3nt: TGTGCCAGTATCCCAGGGGTCGCTGGAAACACCATATATTTT
v_gene: TRBV9; j_gene: TRBJ2-3; abundance: .; d_gene: .; len: 15; CDR3aa: CASSAVGRSTDTQYF; CDR3nt: TGTGCCAGCAGCGCCGTCGGTCGAAGCACAGATACGCAGTATTTT
v_gene: TRBV7-2; j_gene: TRBJ2-7; abundance: .; d_gene: TRBD2; len: 14; CDR3aa: CASSFGGSSYEQYF; CDR3nt: TGTGCCAGCAGCTTTGGCGGGAGCTCCTACGAGCAGTACTTC
v_gene: TRBV28; j_gene: TRBJ1-1; abundance: .; d_gene: .; len: 10; CDR3aa: CASKTVEAFF; CDR3nt: TGTGCCAGCAAGACAGTTGAAGCTTTCTTT
v_gene: TRBV29-1; j_gene: TRBJ1-1; abundance: few; d_gene: .; len: 12; CDR3aa: CSVEQGRTEAFF; CDR3nt: TGCAGCGTTGAACAGGGTAGGACTGAAGCTTTCTTT
v_gene: TRBV9; j_gene: TRBJ2-7; abundance: .; d_gene: TRBD2; len: 16; CDR3aa: CASSGGLAGGLNEQYF; CDR3nt: TGTGCCAGCAGCGGTGGACTAGCGGGAGGGTTGAACGAGCAGTACTTC
v_gene: TRBV6-5; j_gene: TRBJ1-1; abundance: .; d_gene: .; len: 16; CDR3aa: CASSYKGGRRNTEAFF; CDR3nt: TGTGCCAGCAGTTACAAGGGGGGGCGACGGAACACTGAAGCTTTCTTT
v_gene: TRBV28; j_gene: TRBJ2-7; abundance: .; d_gene: .; len: 14; CDR3aa: CASLPPGLGYEQYF; CDR3nt: TGTGCCAGCCTTCCGCCCGGTCTCGGCTACGAGCAGTACTTC
v_gene: TRBV28; j_gene: TRBJ2-7; abundance: .; d_gene: TRBD2; len: 17; CDR3aa: CASSILAGIHPGYEQYF; CDR3nt: TGTGCCAGCAGCATACTAGCGGGAATCCATCCAGGCTACGAGCAGTACTTC
v_gene: TRBV9; j_gene: TRBJ1-6; abundance: .; d_gene: .; len: 17; CDR3aa: CASSVAYRGDRSSPLHF; CDR3nt: TGTGCCAGCAGCGTAGCTTATCGAGGAGACAGAAGTTCACCCCTCCACTTT
v_gene: TRBV7-8; j_gene: TRBJ2-5; abundance: .; d_gene: TRBD1; len: 15; CDR3aa: CASSGTDRGEETQYF; CDR3nt: TGTGCCAGCAGCGGAACGGACAGGGGGGAAGAGACCCAGTACTTC
v_gene: TRBV14; j_gene: TRBJ2-5; abundance: .; d_gene: .; len: 15; CDR3aa: CASSSMDTPVETQYF; CDR3nt: TGTGCCAGCAGCTCCATGGACACCCCGGTGGAGACCCAGTACTTC
v_gene: TRBV5-1; j_gene: TRBJ2-5; abundance: few; d_gene: .; len: 13; CDR3aa: CASSRTEQETQYF; CDR3nt: TGCGCCAGCAGCCGGACAGAGCAAGAGACCCAGTACTTC
v_gene: TRBV7-9; j_gene: TRBJ1-4; abundance: .; d_gene: .; len: 14; CDR3aa: CASSPEEVGEKLFF; CDR3nt: TGTGCCAGCAGCCCAGAGGAGGTCGGGGAAAAACTGTTTTTT
v_gene: TRBV27; j_gene: TRBJ2-5; abundance: .; d_gene: TRBD1; len: 14; CDR3aa: CASAILGQGGTQYF; CDR3nt: TGTGCCAGCGCCATTTTAGGACAGGGTGGGACCCAGTACTTC
v_gene: TRBV7-9; j_gene: TRBJ2-1; abundance: .; d_gene: TRBD1; len: 17; CDR3aa: CASSLALRGGDYNEQFF; CDR3nt: TGTGCCAGCAGCTTAGCGCTAAGAGGGGGCGATTACAATGAGCAGTTCTTC
v_gene: TRBV5-8; j_gene: TRBJ1-6; abundance: .; d_gene: TRBD1; len: 20; CDR3aa: CASSYHDGTGSSFGDSPLHF; CDR3nt: TGTGCCAGCAGCTACCACGATGGGACAGGTTCCTCCTTTGGGGATTCACCCCTCCACTTT
v_gene: TRBV9; j_gene: TRBJ2-6; abundance: .; d_gene: TRBD1; len: 17; CDR3aa: CASSPRDRGSGANGLTF; CDR3nt: TGTGCCAGCAGCCCACGGGACAGGGGCTCTGGGGCCAACGGCCTGACTTTC
v_gene: TRBV15; j_gene: TRBJ2-3; abundance: .; d_gene: .; len: 15; CDR3aa: CATSRDREGITTQYF; CDR3nt: TGTGCCACCAGCAGAGACAGGGAAGGAATAACTACGCAGTATTTT
v_gene: TRBV28; j_gene: TRBJ1-2; abundance: .; d_gene: .; len: 14; CDR3aa: CASSLGQGNYGYTF; CDR3nt: TGTGCCAGCAGTTTGGGGCAGGGGAACTATGGCTACACCTTC
v_gene: TRBV30; j_gene: TRBJ2-5; abundance: .; d_gene: TRBD2; len: 15; CDR3aa: CAWSVDGRAGETQYF; CDR3nt: TGTGCCTGGAGTGTGGACGGGAGGGCTGGAGAGACCCAGTACTTC
v_gene: TRBV6-1; j_gene: TRBJ2-7; abundance: .; d_gene: .; len: 16; CDR3aa: CASSEAGLDGDYEQYF; CDR3nt: TGTGCCAGCAGTGAAGCCGGACTGGATGGGGACTACGAGCAGTACTTC
v_gene: TRBV30; j_gene: TRBJ2-7; abundance: .; d_gene: TRBD2; len: 12; CDR3aa: CAWSSGGPGQYF; CDR3nt: TGTGCCTGGAGTTCGGGAGGGCCAGGGCAGTACTTC
v_gene: TRBV28; j_gene: TRBJ1-2; abundance: .; d_gene: TRBD1; len: 14; CDR3aa: CASSPTDRVYGYTF; CDR3nt: TGTGCCAGCAGTCCCACAGACAGGGTCTATGGCTACACCTTC
v_gene: TRBV7-9; j_gene: TRBJ2-4; abundance: .; d_gene: .; len: 15; CDR3aa: CASSLDILYRDIQYF; CDR3nt: TGTGCCAGCAGCTTGGACATATTGTACAGGGACATTCAGTACTTC
v_gene: TRBV11-2; j_gene: TRBJ2-7; abundance: .; d_gene: .; len: 15; CDR3aa: CASSFEGGVSYEQYF; CDR3nt: TGTGCCAGCAGCTTCGAGGGGGGGGTCTCCTACGAGCAGTACTTC
v_gene: TRBV29-1; j_gene: TRBJ2-2; abundance: once; d_gene: TRBD2; len: 16; CDR3aa: CSVVSKAGGEAGELFF; CDR3nt: TGCAGCGTTGTCTCTAAGGCGGGAGGGGAGGCCGGGGAGCTGTTTTTT
v_gene: TRBV15; j_gene: TRBJ1-2; abundance: .; d_gene: .; len: 16; CDR3aa: CATSRTSAQVPNGYTF; CDR3nt: TGTGCCACCAGCAGAACAAGTGCGCAGGTACCCAATGGCTACACCTTC
v_gene: TRBV5-4; j_gene: TRBJ1-2; abundance: .; d_gene: TRBD1; len: 14; CDR3aa: CASGGTGGDYGYTF; CDR3nt: TGTGCCAGCGGGGGCACAGGGGGTGACTATGGCTACACCTTC
v_gene: TRBV10-3; j_gene: TRBJ1-2; abundance: .; d_gene: TRBD1; len: 14; CDR3aa: CAISETETGNGYTF; CDR3nt: TGTGCCATCAGTGAAACGGAGACAGGGAATGGCTACACCTTC
v_gene: TRBV11-2; j_gene: TRBJ2-1; abundance: .; d_gene: TRBD2; len: 16; CDR3aa: CASSLGLAAAYNEQFF; CDR3nt: TGTGCCAGCAGCCTAGGACTAGCGGCTGCCTACAATGAGCAGTTCTTC
v_gene: TRBV7-6; j_gene: TRBJ1-1; abundance: few; d_gene: TRBD1; len: 13; CDR3aa: CASSLGQGTEAFF; CDR3nt: TGTGCCAGCAGTTTAGGACAGGGGACTGAAGCTTTCTTT
v_gene: TRBV29-1; j_gene: TRBJ1-2; abundance: few; d_gene: TRBD1; len: 14; CDR3aa: CSVENGQGTAGYTF; CDR3nt: TGCAGCGTCGAAAACGGACAGGGTACCGCTGGCTACACCTTC
v_gene: TRBV15; j_gene: TRBJ2-7; abundance: .; d_gene: .; len: 12; CDR3aa: CATSSEGYEQYF; CDR3nt: TGTGCCACCAGCAGTGAGGGTTACGAGCAGTACTTC
v_gene: TRBV28; j_gene: TRBJ1-1; abundance: .; d_gene: .; len: 14; CDR3aa: CASSFRGLRTEAFF; CDR3nt: TGTGCCAGCAGTTTCCGGGGTTTGAGAACTGAAGCTTTCTTT
v_gene: TRBV19; j_gene: TRBJ2-3; abundance: .; d_gene: .; len: 14; CDR3aa: CASSISGQADTQYF; CDR3nt: TGTGCCAGTAGTATATCGGGTCAAGCAGATACGCAGTATTTT
v_gene: TRBV7-2; j_gene: TRBJ2-7; abundance: .; d_gene: TRBD1; len: 14; CDR3aa: CASSLQGEWVEQYF; CDR3nt: TGTGCCAGCAGCCTACAGGGGGAATGGGTCGAGCAGTACTTC
v_gene: TRBV19; j_gene: TRBJ2-2; abundance: .; d_gene: .; len: 13; CDR3aa: CASSKSSGGELFF; CDR3nt: TGTGCCAGTAGTAAGAGCTCCGGCGGGGAGCTGTTTTTT
v_gene: TRBV14; j_gene: TRBJ2-5; abundance: .; d_gene: TRBD2; len: 16; CDR3aa: CASSHPERGYQETQYF; CDR3nt: TGTGCCAGCAGCCACCCTGAGCGGGGGTACCAAGAGACCCAGTACTTC
v_gene: TRBV28; j_gene: TRBJ1-2; abundance: .; d_gene: .; len: 15; CDR3aa: CASIKDTLRNYGYTF; CDR3nt: TGTGCCAGCATCAAGGACACCTTAAGGAACTATGGCTACACCTTC
v_gene: TRBV6-5; j_gene: TRBJ2-7; abundance: .; d_gene: TRBD1; len: 15; CDR3aa: CASSSAGTGEREQYF; CDR3nt: TGTGCCAGCAGTTCCGCCGGGACAGGGGAACGCGAGCAGTACTTC